This is a list of T cell receptor beta chains from one sample in a study of cytomegalovirus exposure and HLA in healthy donors. TCRdb keeps only in-frame clones here, not all; method: immunoSEQ multiplex PCR. The sample lists 50,000 to 75,000 clones, about 80% occurring once. The sequencing sample was made of PBMCs. The receptor source for this set is a woman aged 40 to 50 in good health and CMV-seronegative. Both conserved end residues are part of each CDR3. The D gene is left open where the match is weak. For some rows the clone size is stated as once, few or many, or as a class when expanded; others skip it.

j_gene: TRBJ1-1
d_gene: TRBD1
v_gene: TRBV5-1
abundance: once
CDR3nt: TGCGCCAGCAGCTTGGGGGGACCTTGGACAGGTTCGAACACTGAAGCTTTCTTT
CDR3aa: CASSLGGPWTGSNTEAFF

j_gene: TRBJ2-5
d_gene: NA
v_gene: TRBV18
abundance: few
CDR3nt: TGTGCCAGCTCACCGGTTTACGACGGAGGGAAAGAGACCCAGTACTTC
CDR3aa: CASSPVYDGGKETQYF

j_gene: TRBJ2-5
d_gene: NA
v_gene: TRBV6-6
abundance: NA
CDR3nt: TGTGCCAGCAGTTACGGGACAAAAAAGACCCAGTACTTC
CDR3aa: CASSYGTKKTQYF

j_gene: TRBJ2-6
d_gene: NA
v_gene: TRBV7-9
abundance: NA
CDR3nt: TGTGCCAGCAGCTTATCGGCAGGGCGTCCTGGGGCCAACGTCCTGACTTTC
CDR3aa: CASSLSAGRPGANVLTF

j_gene: TRBJ2-1
d_gene: NA
v_gene: TRBV4-1
abundance: once
CDR3nt: TGCGCCAGCAGTCAAGCGAGCTATGAGCAGTTCTTC
CDR3aa: CASSQASYEQFF

j_gene: TRBJ2-1
d_gene: TRBD2
v_gene: TRBV4-1
abundance: NA
CDR3nt: TGCGCCAGCAGCCAAGATCCGGGACTACCAATGTACAATGAGCAGTTCTTC
CDR3aa: CASSQDPGLPMYNEQFF

j_gene: TRBJ2-5
d_gene: TRBD2
v_gene: TRBV11-1
abundance: few
CDR3nt: TGTGCCAGCAGCTTCGCGGGAGGGTTTGGAGAGACCCAGTACTTC
CDR3aa: CASSFAGGFGETQYF

j_gene: TRBJ2-1
d_gene: NA
v_gene: TRBV7-8
abundance: NA
CDR3nt: TGTGCCAGCAGCCCACGGACAGTGGGGTCCTACAATGAGCAGTTCTTC
CDR3aa: CASSPRTVGSYNEQFF

j_gene: TRBJ1-1
d_gene: NA
v_gene: TRBV4-2
abundance: few
CDR3nt: TGTGCCAGCAGCCCGAGGGGCAGGGAGGACACTGAAGCTTTCTTT
CDR3aa: CASSPRGREDTEAFF

j_gene: TRBJ1-4
d_gene: TRBD1
v_gene: TRBV5-1
abundance: NA
CDR3nt: TGCGCCAGCAGCTTCGGACAGGGAAGTGTTACTAATGAAAAACTGTTTTTT
CDR3aa: CASSFGQGSVTNEKLFF

j_gene: TRBJ1-6
d_gene: TRBD1
v_gene: TRBV25-1
abundance: few
CDR3nt: TGTGCCAGCAGTGAATCGGGGACAGATAATTCACCCCTCCACTTT
CDR3aa: CASSESGTDNSPLHF

j_gene: TRBJ1-1
d_gene: NA
v_gene: TRBV7-9
abundance: NA
CDR3nt: TGTGCCAGTACAGACGGCAGGGACACTGAAGCTTTCTTT
CDR3aa: CASTDGRDTEAFF

j_gene: TRBJ1-4
d_gene: NA
v_gene: TRBV19
abundance: NA
CDR3nt: TGTGCCAGTAGTAAGGGGGTAGCAACTAATGAAAAACTGTTTTTT
CDR3aa: CASSKGVATNEKLFF

j_gene: TRBJ2-7
d_gene: TRBD1
v_gene: TRBV6-5
abundance: NA
CDR3nt: TGTGCCAGCAGCCAAACAGGGGGCTACGAGCAGTACTTC
CDR3aa: CASSQTGGYEQYF

j_gene: TRBJ2-7
d_gene: TRBD1
v_gene: TRBV5-4
abundance: NA
CDR3nt: TGTGCCAGCAGCTTGGGGACAGGGGATGAGCAGTACTTC
CDR3aa: CASSLGTGDEQYF

j_gene: TRBJ2-1
d_gene: TRBD2
v_gene: TRBV29-1
abundance: NA
CDR3nt: TGCAGCGTTTGGACTAGCACCTACAATGAGCAGTTCTTC
CDR3aa: CSVWTSTYNEQFF